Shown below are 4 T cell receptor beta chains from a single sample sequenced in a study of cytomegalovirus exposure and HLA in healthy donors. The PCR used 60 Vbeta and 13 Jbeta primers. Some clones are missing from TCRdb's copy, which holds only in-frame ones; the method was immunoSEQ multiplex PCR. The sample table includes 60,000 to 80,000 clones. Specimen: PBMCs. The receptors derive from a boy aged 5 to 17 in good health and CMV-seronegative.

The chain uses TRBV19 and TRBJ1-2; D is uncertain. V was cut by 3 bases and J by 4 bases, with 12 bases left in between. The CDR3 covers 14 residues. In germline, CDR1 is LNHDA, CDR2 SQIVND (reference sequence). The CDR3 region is CASSMGARAYGYTF. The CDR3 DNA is TGTGCCAGTAGTATGGGTGCGCGGGCCTATGGCTACACCTTC.

In nucleotides, the CDR3 is TGCGCCAGCAGCCCGGGAACAGGGACTAGCGGGAGGGGTGAGCAGTTCTTC. It yields the protein CASSPGTGTSGRGEQFF. The chain uses TRBV4-3 and TRBJ2-1, with TRBD2 matching 16 bases. V lost 4 bases and J lost 9; bases outside the gene matches: 9. The germline gives CDR1 LGHNA, CDR2 YSLEER. CDR3 length: 17 residues.

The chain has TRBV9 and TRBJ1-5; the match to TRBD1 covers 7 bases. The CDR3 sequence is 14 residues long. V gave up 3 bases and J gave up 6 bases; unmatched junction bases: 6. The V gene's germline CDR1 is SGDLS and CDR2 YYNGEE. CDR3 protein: CASSEGTVGQPQHF. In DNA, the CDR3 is TGTGCCAGCAGCGAGGGGACAGTCGGTCAGCCCCAGCATTTT.

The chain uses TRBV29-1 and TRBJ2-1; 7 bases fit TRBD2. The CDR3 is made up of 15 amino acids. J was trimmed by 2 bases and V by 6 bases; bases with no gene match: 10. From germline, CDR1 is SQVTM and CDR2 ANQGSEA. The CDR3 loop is CSVAGTIIPYNEQFF. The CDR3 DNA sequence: TGCAGCGTGGCCGGGACTATAATCCCCTACAATGAGCAGTTCTTC.